This record looks at one T cell receptor (beta chain) sequence and its context. Other nucleotide sequences in the sample specify the same CDR3. Trimming at V came to 4 bases and at J to 4 bases, leaving 4 bases not matched to a gene. Germline V gene lookup returns CDR1 SGHRS and CDR2 YFSETQ. This CDR3 contains 15 residues. TCRdb keeps only in-frame clones here, not all; method: immunoSEQ multiplex PCR. The top ten clones hold more than 9% of a sample with 120,000 or so clones, around 87% of them seen once. The data were taken from a study of T cell responses to AZD1222 COVID-19 vaccine. Study-wide context: Pooling was applied to second doses at about 4 or about 12 weeks.

The sequence was collected from an adult in good health. The specimen was peripheral blood, collected on day 0 of AZD1222 vaccination. The V call is TRBV5-1, the J call TRBJ2-5, with TRBD2 matching 13 bases. CDR3 region: CASSLTSGGGETQYF. CDR3 nucleotides: TGCGCCAGCAGCCTCACTAGCGGGGGGGGAGAGACCCAGTACTTC.